This T cell receptor (beta chain) was sequenced during a study of cytomegalovirus exposure and HLA in healthy donors. Findings and caveats of the study: Reportedly, HLA-A and HLA-B alleles of most subjects were accurately predicted from TCR beta. Prior analysis indicated that the majority of TCR beta V segments exhibited productivity approximately 90% or approximately 30% of the time. Several of the most significant clusters appeared linked to common viral pathogens, based on a later analysis.

Vbeta (60) and Jbeta (13) primers were used in the PCR. Sequenced by immunoSEQ multiplex PCR; TCRdb stores in-frame clones only, minus some. The repertoire includes some 200,000 clones, approximately 78% of them detected once, and 2.5% to 3.5% sits in the top ten. Donors consisted of healthy bone marrow donors. This clone was found a few times. Its cognate antigen is unknown. Germline trimming cut 4 bases from V and 2 bases from J; bases unmatched to any gene: 8. CDR3 length: 17 amino acids. Germline loops: CDR1 SGHNT, CDR2 YYREEE (reference sequence). Source material: PBMCs. The chain joins TRBV5-4 to TRBJ2-2; TRBD2 agrees at 10 bases. The clonotype originates from a woman aged 40 to 50 in good health and CMV-seronegative. Here the CDR3 reads CASSEGLAGVNTGELFF. Here the CDR3 DNA reads TGTGCCAGCAGCGAAGGCCTAGCGGGAGTAAACACCGGGGAGCTGTTTTTT.